This is a list of T cell receptor beta chains from one sample in a study of regulatory T cells in long-lasting Graves disease. Each CDR3 protein is one row after TCRdb ran MiXCR on the multiplex PCR reads. Among roughly 500,000 distinct CDR3 sequences listed, roughly a fifth were seen once. The material was peripheral blood mononuclear cells (PBMCs), obtained when the disease was refractory, from a patient treated with antithyroid drugs. These receptors were taken from a female donor with Graves disease. The CDR3 runs from the conserved cysteine through the conserved F or W. The D gene is left open where the match is weak. Size tells how often a clone was seen (once, few, many) or the class of an expanded clone, and some rows leave it out.

d_gene	v_gene	abundance	j_gene	CDR3aa	CDR3nt
NA	TRBV2	many	TRBJ2-5	CASRMFLVRQEETQYF	TGTGCCAGCAGGATGTTCCTAGTAAGGCAAGAGGAGACCCAGTACTTC
TRBD1	TRBV5-1	NA	TRBJ1-2	CASSWGQGPPDGYTF	TGCGCCAGCAGCTGGGGACAGGGGCCGCCCGATGGCTACACCTTC
NA	TRBV7-8	NA	TRBJ1-5	CASSPPGGYQPQHF	TGTGCCAGCAGTCCGCCCGGGGGATATCAGCCCCAGCATTTT
TRBD2	TRBV27	NA	TRBJ2-7	CASSLNRIAGNEQYF	TGTGCCAGCAGTTTGAATCGGATAGCGGGAAACGAGCAGTACTTC
NA	TRBV28	many	TRBJ2-5	CASSAQDEYQETQYF	TGTGCCAGCAGTGCCCAGGACGAGTACCAAGAGACCCAGTACTTC
TRBD2	TRBV6-5	few	TRBJ2-7	CASSYWRGAGEQYF	TGTGCCAGCAGTTACTGGCGGGGGGCGGGGGAGCAGTACTTC
NA	TRBV15	many	TRBJ2-5	CATSRGGGGTQRVWETQYF	TGTGCCACCAGCAGAGGTGGGGGTGGGACACAAAGGGTTTGGGAGACCCAGTACTTC
TRBD1	TRBV10-3	NA	TRBJ2-7	CAIRGQGAKYEQYF	TGTGCCATCAGGGGACAGGGGGCTAAATACGAGCAGTACTTC
NA	TRBV19	few	TRBJ2-5	CASSFTFSTQETQYF	TGTGCCAGTAGTTTCACATTTAGCACGCAAGAGACCCAGTACTTC
TRBD1	TRBV24-1	few	TRBJ1-5	CATSEGALQPQHF	TGTGCCACTAGTGAGGGGGCACTTCAGCCCCAGCATTTT
NA	TRBV12-3/TRBV12-4	many	TRBJ2-5	CASSFSGSRAQETQYF	TGTGCCAGCAGTTTTTCCGGGAGTAGGGCCCAAGAGACCCAGTACTTC
TRBD2	TRBV12-3/TRBV12-4	few	TRBJ2-3	CASSFAGGTDTQYF	TGTGCCAGCAGTTTTGCGGGAGGGACAGATACGCAGTATTTT
NA	TRBV3-1	many	TRBJ2-5	CASSQEVTQETQYF	TGTGCCAGCAGCCAAGAGGTAACCCAAGAGACCCAGTACTTC
NA	TRBV5-1	NA	TRBJ2-2	CASSLAFLQGNTGELFF	TGCGCCAGCAGCTTGGCTTTTCTACAGGGGAACACCGGGGAGCTGTTTTTT